The 15 T cell receptor beta chains given below trace back to one sample, sequenced in a study of T cell repertoires in aging, cancer and after chemotherapy. A mixed TRB-A/B primer pool amplified rearranged TRB by multiplex touch-down PCR. A single record per CDR3 protein comes from TCRdb applying MiXCR to the multiplex PCR reads. Here the sample spans around 800 distinct CDR3 sequences, approximately 22% being singletons. The template was genomic DNA from peripheral blood, not RNA. Sequenced: blood. Receptors originate from a human donor in good health.

By share of the sample, this clonotype is medium-sized (0.01 to 0.1%). The J gene is TRBJ2-3, the V gene TRBV20-1, with TRBD1 matching over 8 bases. Germline lookup yields CDR1 DFQATT and CDR2 SNEGSKA (reference sequence). Losses at the gene ends were 5 bases for V and 7 bases for J; bases not matched to a gene: 2. The CDR3 consists of 11 residues. The DNA for the CDR3 is TGCAGTGCTGGGACAGGACATACGCAGTATTTT. Its translation: CSAGTGHTQYF.

This clonotype is medium-sized by share. V is TRBV6-1 and J is TRBJ1-1; maybe TRBD1 (5 bases). The CDR3 runs 12 residues. CDR1 and CDR2 from the germline V gene are MNHNS and SASEGT. The V and J ends lost 2 bases and 10 bases respectively, with 11 bases between them. The CDR3 DNA sequence: TGTGCCAGCAGTGAACGACAGTCTGGAGCTTTCTTT. This codes for CASSERQSGAFF.

The chain's CDR3 is CATSRGGQGAETQYF. The CDR3 DNA follows: TGTGCCACCAGCAGAGGGGGCCAGGGGGCGGAGACCCAGTACTTC. The J gene is TRBJ2-5, the V gene TRBV15; 8 nucleotides match TRBD1. V lost 1 base and J lost 5; bases outside the gene matches: 6. CDR1 is LNHNV and CDR2 is YYDKDF in the germline V gene (reference sequence). The CDR3 spans 15 residues.

By share, this clonotype ranks as large. The V and J genes are TRBV30 and TRBJ1-5; TRBD1 might be the D (6 bases). The CDR3 is 13 amino acids. Trimming shortened V by 5 bases and J by 2 bases, and 10 bases separated the two germline ends. The germline CDR1 and CDR2 sequences are GTSNPN and SVGIG (reference sequence). The CDR3 here is CAWGGGGNQPQHF. CDR3 nucleotide sequence: TGTGCCTGGGGAGGGGGGGGCAATCAGCCCCAGCATTTT.

The rearrangement uses TRBV9 and TRBJ2-3; D is ambiguous. CDR1 is SGDLS, CDR2 YYNGEE, per germline. CDR3 size: 16 residues. Trimming shortened V by 0 bases and J by 0 bases, and 11 bases separated the two germline ends. The CDR3 loop reads CASSVGIGSSTDTQYF. The CDR3 DNA reads as TGTGCCAGCAGCGTAGGAATCGGATCTAGCACAGATACGCAGTATTTT.

This clonotype was seen a few times. The chain couples TRBV28 to TRBJ1-2; D ambiguous. Germline assignment: CDR1 MDHEN and CDR2 SYDVKM. V was shortened by 2 bases and J by 4 bases, with 8 bases between the two germline ends. The CDR3 spans 13 residues. CDR3: CASSLPGVYGYTF. CDR3 nucleotide sequence: TGTGCCAGCAGTTTACCTGGGGTCTATGGCTACACCTTC.

Relative to its sample, this clonotype is medium-sized. This chain links TRBV5-1 with TRBJ2-7; D may be TRBD2 (6 bases). Per germline, CDR1 SGHRS and CDR2 YFSETQ. This CDR3 contains 14 residues. V was pared by 3 bases and J by 4 bases, with 14 bases between. CDR3 DNA: TGCGCCAGCAGCTCGTGGGGGGAGTTGTACGAGCAGTACTTC. Amino acid sequence: CASSSWGELYEQYF.

Comments on this clonotype: A read error may explain this, as a much larger clone is one base away. The gene calls are TRBV24-1 and TRBJ1-5, with a tentative D call TRBD1 (5 bases). CDR3 size: 15 residues. Germline CDR1 and CDR2: KGHDR and SFDVKD. CDR3 in DNA: TGTGCCACCAGTGATGCCTGGGGGTTTAATCAGACCCAGCATTTT. This translates into CATSDAWGFNQTQHF.

Judged by abundance, this clonotype is large. The chain employs TRBV20-1 and TRBJ2-3, with D possibly TRBD2 on 5 matching bases. The CDR3 spans 14 residues. Germline loops: CDR1 DFQATT, CDR2 SNEGSKA (reference sequence). Trimming removed 4 bases at V and 4 bases at J, with 15 bases between. CDR3 loop: CSATLQRKADTQYF. In DNA, the CDR3 is TGCAGTGCTACCCTCCAGCGGAAGGCAGATACGCAGTATTTT.

This clonotype is large in the sample. This rearrangement joins TRBV27 to TRBJ1-6; possible D gene TRBD1, 6 bases. This CDR3 is built from 14 residues. Germline V gene data show CDR1 as MNHEY and CDR2 as SMNVEV (reference sequence). Trimming stripped 3 bases from V and 6 bases from J, with 9 bases between. CDR3 sequence (DNA): TGTGCCAGCAGTTTTTCGGGGGCTAATTCACCCCTCCACTTT. Its translation is CASSFSGANSPLHF.

Relative to its sample, this clonotype is medium-sized. J is TRBJ2-1 and V is TRBV28; D gene unclear. This CDR3 contains 16 residues. V lost 6 bases, J lost 4 bases, and 19 bases lay in between. Per germline, CDR1 MDHEN and CDR2 SYDVKM. The CDR3 coding sequence is TGTGCCAGCAGCACAAGGGTGGCGGTGAATTACAATGAGCAGTTCTTC. Protein sequence: CASSTRVAVNYNEQFF.

The chain links TRBV5-6 to TRBJ2-5; 9 bases map to TRBD1. Trimming took 2 bases from V and 3 from J; bases not matched to a gene: 2. This CDR3 spans 14 amino acids. CDR1 SGHDT and CDR2 YYEEEE come from the germline V gene. The CDR3 sequence: CASSFGTGKETQYF. In DNA, the CDR3 is TGTGCCAGCAGCTTTGGGACAGGGAAAGAGACCCAGTACTTC.

The chain carries TRBV7-9 and TRBJ1-6; 9 nucleotides align to TRBD1. CDR3 size: 13 residues. J gave up 9 bases and V 6 bases, and 3 bases lay outside the gene matches. Germline V gives CDR1 SEHNR, CDR2 FQNEAQ (reference sequence). CDR3 DNA: TGTGCCAGCAGTGGGACAGGGAGTTCACCCCTCCACTTT. Its protein product is CASSGTGSSPLHF.

The chain links TRBV28 to TRBJ1-3; D is ambiguous. The V gene lost 6 bases and the J gene lost 3 bases, with 12 bases spanning the gap. Germline V gives CDR1 MDHEN, CDR2 SYDVKM. This CDR3 comprises 14 residues. DNA of the CDR3: TGTGCCAGCAGACTCGGGTCGATTGGAAACACCATATATTTT. Protein: CASRLGSIGNTIYF.

This clonotype is large within its sample. The chain couples TRBV7-2 to TRBJ2-2; no clear D. The CDR3 is made up of 13 amino acids. With 7 bases removed from V and 4 bases from J, the gap between germline ends came to 10 bases. The V gene's germline CDR1 is SGHTA and CDR2 FQGNSA. The CDR3 nucleotides read TGTGCCAGCACCCCGGTGTTCACCGGGGAGCTGTTTTTT. This sequence encodes CASTPVFTGELFF.